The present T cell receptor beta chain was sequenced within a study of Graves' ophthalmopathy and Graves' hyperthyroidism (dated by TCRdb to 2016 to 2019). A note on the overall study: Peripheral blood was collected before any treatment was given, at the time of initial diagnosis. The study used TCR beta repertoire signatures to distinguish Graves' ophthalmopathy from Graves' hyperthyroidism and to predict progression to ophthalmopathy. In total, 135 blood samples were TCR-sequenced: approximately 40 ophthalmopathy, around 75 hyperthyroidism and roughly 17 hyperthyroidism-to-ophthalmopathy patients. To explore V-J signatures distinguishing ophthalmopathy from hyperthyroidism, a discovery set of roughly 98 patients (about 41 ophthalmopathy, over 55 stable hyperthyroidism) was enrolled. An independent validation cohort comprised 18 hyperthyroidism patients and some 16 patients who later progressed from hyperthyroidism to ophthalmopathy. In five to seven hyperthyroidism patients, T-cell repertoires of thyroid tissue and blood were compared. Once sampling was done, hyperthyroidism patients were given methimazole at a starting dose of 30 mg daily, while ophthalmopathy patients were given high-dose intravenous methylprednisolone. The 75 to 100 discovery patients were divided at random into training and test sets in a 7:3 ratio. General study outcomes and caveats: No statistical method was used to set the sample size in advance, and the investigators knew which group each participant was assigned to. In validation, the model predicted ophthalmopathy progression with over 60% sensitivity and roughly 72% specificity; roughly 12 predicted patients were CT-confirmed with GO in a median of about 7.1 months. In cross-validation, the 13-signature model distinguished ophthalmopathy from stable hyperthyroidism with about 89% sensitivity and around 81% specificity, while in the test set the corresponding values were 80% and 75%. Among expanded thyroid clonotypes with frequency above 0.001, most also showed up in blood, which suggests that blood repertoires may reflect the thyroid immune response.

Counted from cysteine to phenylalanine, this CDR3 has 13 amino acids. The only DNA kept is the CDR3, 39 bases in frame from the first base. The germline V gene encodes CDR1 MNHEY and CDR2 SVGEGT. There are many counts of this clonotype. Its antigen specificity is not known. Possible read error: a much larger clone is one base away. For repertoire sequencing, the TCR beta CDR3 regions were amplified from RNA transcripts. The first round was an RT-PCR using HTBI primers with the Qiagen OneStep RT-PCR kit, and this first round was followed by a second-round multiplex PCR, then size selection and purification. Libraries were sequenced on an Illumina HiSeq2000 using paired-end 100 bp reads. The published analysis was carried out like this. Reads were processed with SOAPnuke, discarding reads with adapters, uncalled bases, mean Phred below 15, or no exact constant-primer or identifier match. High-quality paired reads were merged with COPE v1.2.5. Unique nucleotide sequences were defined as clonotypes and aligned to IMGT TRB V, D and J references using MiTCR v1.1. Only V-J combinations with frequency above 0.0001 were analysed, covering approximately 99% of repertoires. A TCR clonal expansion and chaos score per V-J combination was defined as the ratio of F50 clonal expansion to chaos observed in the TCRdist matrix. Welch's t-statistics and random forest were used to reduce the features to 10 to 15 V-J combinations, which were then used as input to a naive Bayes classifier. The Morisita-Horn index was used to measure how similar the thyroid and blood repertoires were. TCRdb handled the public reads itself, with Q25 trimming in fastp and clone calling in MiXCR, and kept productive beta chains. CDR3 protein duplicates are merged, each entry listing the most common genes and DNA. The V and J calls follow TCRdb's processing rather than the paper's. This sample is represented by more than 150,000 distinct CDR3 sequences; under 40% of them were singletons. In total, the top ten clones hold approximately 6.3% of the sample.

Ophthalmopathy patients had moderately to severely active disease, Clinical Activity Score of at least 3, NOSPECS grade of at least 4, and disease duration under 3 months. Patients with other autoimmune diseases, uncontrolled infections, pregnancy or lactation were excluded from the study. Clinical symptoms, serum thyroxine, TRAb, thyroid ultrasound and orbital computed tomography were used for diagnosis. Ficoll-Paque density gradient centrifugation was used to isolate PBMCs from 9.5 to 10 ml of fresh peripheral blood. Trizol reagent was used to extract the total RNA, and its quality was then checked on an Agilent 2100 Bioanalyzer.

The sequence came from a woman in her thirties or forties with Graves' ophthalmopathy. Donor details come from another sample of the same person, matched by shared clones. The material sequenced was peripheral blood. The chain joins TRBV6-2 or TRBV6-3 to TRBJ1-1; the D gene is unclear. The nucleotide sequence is TGTGTCAGCAGTTCGGGGTGGACCACTGAAGCTTTCTTT. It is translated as CVSSSGWTTEAFF.